The 19 T cell receptor beta chains presented below share a single source sample, sequenced in a study of CD8 T cells in Susac syndrome. Reverse transcription of about 0.45 to 1 ug RNA used random hexamers. TCRdb used MiXCR to reprocess the immunoSEQ multiplex PCR reads, holding one entry per CDR3 protein. Of 400,000 to 550,000 distinct CDR3 sequences in the sample, approximately 89% were seen once. The specimen sequenced was CD8+ T cells from PBMCs. The source is a human donor with multiple sclerosis.

There are a few counts of this clonotype. This CDR3 reads CASSPGYSYEQYF. The CDR3 DNA reads as TGTGCCAGCAGCCCCGGATACTCCTACGAGCAGTACTTC. This sequence joins TRBV5-6 and TRBJ2-7; D is uncertain. Looked up from germline, CDR1 is SGHDT and CDR2 is YYEEEE. Trimming cost V 4 bases and J 0 bases, with 8 bases left between them. The CDR3 contains 13 residues.

This clonotype occurred once. V is TRBV4-1 and J is TRBJ1-2; 7 positions agree with TRBD1. Per germline, CDR1 MGHRA and CDR2 YSYEKL. The CDR3 is made up of 15 amino acids. Trimming at V came to 3 bases and at J to 6 bases, leaving 10 bases not matched to a gene. The CDR3 coding sequence is TGCGCCAGCAGCCATCGGCTAGGGGGCGCCGATGGCTACACCTTC. This gives the protein CASSHRLGGADGYTF.

The V call is TRBV6-4, the J call TRBJ2-3; TRBD1 aligns across 9 bases. V lost 6 bases and J lost 4; bases outside the gene matches: 5. The CDR3 sequence is 14 residues long. CDR1 MRHNA and CDR2 SNTAGT come from the germline V gene. The CDR3 DNA reads TGTGCCAGCAGCCCACAGGGGGCCTCAGATACGCAGTATTTT. As protein: CASSPQGASDTQYF.

This rearrangement joins TRBV30 to TRBJ2-1, with D perhaps assigned TRBD1 or TRBD2 (7 bases each). V was shortened by 1 base and J by 7 bases, with 17 bases between the two germline ends. Looked up from germline, CDR1 is GTSNPN and CDR2 is SVGIG (reference sequence). The CDR3 covers 15 residues. CDR3 region: CAWSDLSQGGNEQFF. DNA for the CDR3: TGTGCCTGGAGTGACCTATCCCAGGGGGGGAATGAGCAGTTCTTC.

The chain recombines TRBV10-3 with TRBJ1-2; unclear D gene. Germline V gene data show CDR1 as ENHRY and CDR2 as SYGVKD. CDR3 size: 14 residues. The ends were cut back, 4 bases at V and 8 bases at J, with 17 bases in the middle. The CDR3 DNA sequence: TGTGCCATCAGTGTGAACCCCCCCGCAGACGGCTACACCTTC. Amino acid sequence: CAISVNPPADGYTF.

This clonotype came up once. The genes are TRBV29-1 and TRBJ2-5; D assignment may be TRBD1 or TRBD2 (5 bases each). CDR1 is SQVTM and CDR2 is ANQGSEA in the germline V gene. Trimming left V 6 bases short and J 3 bases short, with 11 bases between. The CDR3 length is 12 residues. The CDR3 DNA sequence: TGCAGCGTAGAGCAGGGAGAAGAGACCCAGTACTTC. It codes for CSVEQGEETQYF.

The rearrangement links TRBV7-9 to TRBJ2-6; 7 bases fit TRBD1. V gave up 4 bases and J gave up 1 base; unmatched junction bases: 7. Per the germline V gene, CDR1 is SEHNR and CDR2 is FQNEAQ (reference sequence). The CDR3 runs 17 residues. The DNA for the CDR3 is TGTGCCAGCAGCTCCGACAGGGATCTTTCTGGGGCCAACGTCCTGACTTTC. Amino acid sequence: CASSSDRDLSGANVLTF.

The chain is built from TRBV2 and TRBJ1-1; D remains ambiguous. Trimming removed 3 bases at V and 7 bases at J, with 9 bases between. The CDR3 length is 12 residues. Germline V gives CDR1 SNHLY, CDR2 FYNNEI. The CDR3 DNA sequence: TGTGCCAGCAGTGATCGCATTTTTGAAGCTTTCTTT. Its translation: CASSDRIFEAFF.

The V gene is TRBV6-5, the J gene TRBJ1-2; D may be TRBD1 (6 bases). This CDR3 has 14 amino acids. Trimming took off 3 bases at V and 6 bases at J, with 14 bases between the two ends. Germline lookup yields CDR1 MNHEY and CDR2 SVGAGI. The CDR3 reads CASSYIGGADGYTF. The CDR3 nucleotides read TGTGCCAGCAGTTATATTGGGGGGGCGGATGGCTACACCTTC.

The chain links TRBV29-1 to TRBJ2-3; weak D call: TRBD2 (6 bases). V was cut by 6 bases and J by 0 bases, with 13 bases left in between. Germline V gene data show CDR1 as SQVTM and CDR2 as ANQGSEA. The CDR3 contains 14 residues. CDR3 amino acids: CSVRGSGSTDTQYF. For the CDR3, the DNA is TGCAGCGTCCGGGGGAGCGGGAGCACAGATACGCAGTATTTT.

There are a few counts of this clonotype. The genes are TRBV5-4 and TRBJ2-1; 7 nucleotides agree with TRBD1. This CDR3 has 15 residues. V gave up 4 bases and J gave up 2 bases; unmatched junction bases: 6. CDR1 and CDR2 (germline): SGHNT, YYREEE (reference sequence). The CDR3 protein is CASSPPGQTYNEQFF. The CDR3 bases are TGTGCCAGCAGCCCACCGGGACAGACCTACAATGAGCAGTTCTTC.

The V and J genes are TRBV6-2 or TRBV6-3 and TRBJ2-7; the D call may be TRBD1 or TRBD2 (5 bases each). The CDR3 sequence is 13 residues long. Trimming took 3 bases from V and 6 from J, leaving 12 bases between them. Per germline, CDR1 MNHEY and CDR2 SVGEGT. The CDR3 sequence: CASSYRDVVEQYF. In DNA form, the CDR3 reads TGTGCCAGCAGTTATCGGGACGTTGTCGAGCAGTACTTC.

This clonotype was counted between two and nine times. The chain has TRBV27 and TRBJ2-7; TRBD1 might be the D (6 bases). The V gene's germline CDR1 is MNHEY and CDR2 SMNVEV (reference sequence). V lost 5 bases and J 6 bases, leaving 17 bases between the germline ends. The CDR3 spans 14 residues. DNA of the CDR3: TGTGCCAGCAGTCCCGGGCAGGGGATTGGCGAGCAGTACTTC. Encoded protein: CASSPGQGIGEQYF.

This clonotype was recorded once. The V call is TRBV28, the J call TRBJ2-5, with a tentative D call TRBD2 (6 bases). Germline V gives CDR1 MDHEN, CDR2 SYDVKM. V lost 5 bases and J 5 bases, leaving 18 bases between the germline ends. This CDR3 contains 15 residues. Written as DNA, the CDR3 is TGTGCCAGCAGTCCCGGTGATGGAGGGTGGGAGACCCAGTACTTC. It encodes CASSPGDGGWETQYF. The variable domain in full, with the rest retrieved from reference TRBV28 and TRBJ2-5, is DVKVTQSSRYLVKRTGEKVFLECVQDMDHENMFWYRQDPGLGLRLIYFSYDVKMKEKGDIPEGYSVSREKKERFSLILESASTNQTSMYLCASSPGDGGWETQYFGPGTRLLVL.

The chain uses TRBV6-5 and TRBJ1-6, with a tentative D call TRBD1 (5 bases). The length of the CDR3 is 16 residues. V was pared by 5 bases and J by 6 bases, with 17 bases between. Looked up from germline, CDR1 is MNHEY and CDR2 is SVGAGI. The CDR3 bases are TGTGCCAGCAGTATCGAGGAAGGGACTGCTAATTCACCCCTCCACTTT. Its translation is CASSIEEGTANSPLHF.

V gene TRBV19 combines with J gene TRBJ1-3; no firm D call. Germline V gives CDR1 LNHDA, CDR2 SQIVND (reference sequence). The CDR3 covers 15 residues. The V end was cut by 3 bases, the J end by 0 bases, with 9 bases between. The CDR3 region has the DNA TGTGCCAGTAGTATTGGACCGTACTCTGGAAACACCATATATTTT. It yields the protein CASSIGPYSGNTIYF.

The J gene is TRBJ2-5, the V gene TRBV7-9; TRBD2 is a possible D gene (6 bases). This CDR3 region has 13 residues. Germline V gene lookup returns CDR1 SEHNR and CDR2 FQNEAQ (reference sequence). Trimming shortened V by 8 bases and J by 2 bases, and 12 bases separated the two germline ends. The CDR3 here is CASGTSLQETQYF. CDR3 DNA: TGTGCCAGCGGCACTAGCTTACAAGAGACCCAGTACTTC.

The rearrangement uses TRBV28 and TRBJ2-7; tentatively, D is TRBD1 (6 bases). The germline gives CDR1 MDHEN, CDR2 SYDVKM. V was cut by 4 bases and J by 6 bases, with 13 bases left in between. This CDR3 is 13 amino acids long. In DNA, the CDR3 is TGTGCCAGCAGTTGGAGACAGGCTCTCGAGCAGTACTTC. This gives the protein CASSWRQALEQYF.

The rearrangement uses TRBV5-6 and TRBJ1-5; D not certain. The CDR3 runs 15 residues. Per germline, CDR1 SGHDT and CDR2 YYEEEE. The ends were cut back, 2 bases at V and 1 base at J, with 10 bases in the middle. This CDR3 is CASSFGKPSNQPQHF. The CDR3, as DNA: TGTGCCAGCAGCTTCGGGAAGCCAAGCAATCAGCCCCAGCATTTT.